This section outlines one TCR beta chain sequence together with its context. TCRdb's table, derived via immunoSEQ multiplex PCR, lists solely in-frame clones and lacks some. The profile shows millions of clones, about 93% of them singletons. Germline values: CDR1 MDHEN, CDR2 SYDVKM. The V and J ends lost 8 bases and 0 bases, in that order; junction bases with no gene match: 14. The CDR3 is made up of 17 amino acids. Naive CD8 cells, CD45RO-negative and positively selected for CCR7, excluded terminally differentiated effector memory CD45RA+ cells. This record comes from a study of shared clonotypes between healthy human individuals. Overall study: CD4 naive and memory got three plates each, CD8 naive two, CD8 memory one.

This clonotype was obtained from a man aged 18 to 35 in good health. Some clones in this sample may be carry-over from other donors' samples. V usage is TRBV28 and J usage is TRBJ2-7, with 9 bases that match TRBD2. The sequenced material came from naive CD8+ T cells from PBMCs. The CDR3, as DNA: TGTGCCAGCGGCCTCTCGAGGCTAGCGGGGCCCTCCTACGAGCAGTACTTC. Its protein is CASGLSRLAGPSYEQYF.